These T cell receptor beta chains were read from a single sample in a study of blood T cell repertoires in COVID-19. TCRdb's table, derived via immunoSEQ multiplex PCR, lists solely in-frame clones and lacks some. The sample gives approximately 47,000 clones, more than 75% of which show up once; 5.5% to 6% is in the top ten. The sequenced material came from peripheral blood. Receptor source: a woman between 55 and 75 years old with acute or convalescent COVID-19. Both conserved end residues are part of each CDR3. The order of the fields is clone size, D gene, CDR3 length, V gene, J gene, CDR3 protein, CDR3 DNA. The D gene is left open where the match is weak. Size values are once, few and many counts, or a class for expanded clones, and some rows have none.

>once|TRBD1|13|TRBV5-8|TRBJ2-7
CASTFRGTYEQYF
TGTGCCAGCACCTTCAGGGGGACCTACGAGCAGTACTTC
>.|.|14|TRBV6-5|TRBJ1-3
CAILNKGLGNTIYF
TGTGCCATCCTCAATAAGGGGCTTGGAAACACCATATATTTT
>.|TRBD2|16|TRBV5-1|TRBJ2-3
CASSLEGGGAPDTQYF
TGCGCCAGCAGCTTGGAAGGCGGGGGGGCCCCAGATACGCAGTATTTT
>.|.|14|TRBV2|TRBJ1-3
CASSEASGRNTIYF
TGTGCCAGCAGTGAAGCGTCAGGGAGAAACACCATATATTTT
>.|.|12|TRBV11-3|TRBJ1-1
CASSSGNTEAFF
TGTGCCAGCAGCTCGGGGAACACTGAAGCTTTCTTT
>.|TRBD1|15|TRBV7-3|TRBJ1-2
CASSLGDSQIGGYTF
TGTGCCAGCAGCTTAGGGGACAGCCAGATCGGCGGCTACACCTTC
>.|.|15|TRBV3-1/TRBV3-2|TRBJ2-7
CASSQDRVAAYEQYF
TGTGCCAGCAGCCAAGATCGGGTGGCAGCCTACGAGCAGTACTTC
>once|.|16|TRBV11-2|TRBJ2-5
CASSLSGGGGWETQYF
TGTGCCAGCAGCTTATCCGGCGGCGGGGGCTGGGAGACCCAGTACTTC
>.|.|12|TRBV6-6|TRBJ1-2
CASKEGNYGYTF
TGTGCCAGCAAGGAGGGAAACTATGGCTACACCTTC
>.|.|15|TRBV11-2|TRBJ2-1
CASSLVAGTYNEQFF
TGTGCCAGCAGCCTGGTGGCGGGAACCTACAATGAGCAGTTCTTC
>few|TRBD2|16|TRBV2|TRBJ2-5
CASSRLAGGPRETQYF
TGTGCCAGCAGTCGACTAGCGGGGGGGCCTCGGGAGACCCAGTACTTC
>.|TRBD1|13|TRBV6-5|TRBJ1-2
CASSRTGDYGYTF
TGTGCCAGCAGTCGGACAGGGGACTATGGCTACACCTTC
>.|.|13|TRBV18|TRBJ2-2
CASSRNRDGELFF
TGTGCCAGCTCACGCAACAGGGACGGGGAGCTGTTTTTT
>once|TRBD2|17|TRBV19|TRBJ2-2
CASSIPRLAGDTGELFF
TGTGCCAGTAGTATCCCCAGACTAGCGGGAGACACCGGGGAGCTGTTTTTT